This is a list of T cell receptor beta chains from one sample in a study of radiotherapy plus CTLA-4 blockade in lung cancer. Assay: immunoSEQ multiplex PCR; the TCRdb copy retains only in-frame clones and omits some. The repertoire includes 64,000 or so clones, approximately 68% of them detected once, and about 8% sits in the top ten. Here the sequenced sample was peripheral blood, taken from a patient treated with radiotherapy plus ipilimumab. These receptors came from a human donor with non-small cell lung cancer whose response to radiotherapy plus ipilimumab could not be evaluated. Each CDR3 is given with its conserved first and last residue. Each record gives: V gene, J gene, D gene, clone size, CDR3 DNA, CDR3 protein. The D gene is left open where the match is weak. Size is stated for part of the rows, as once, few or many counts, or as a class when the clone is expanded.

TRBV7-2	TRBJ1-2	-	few	TGTGCCAGCAGCTCGGACAGCGAAGCCTATGGCTACACCTTC	CASSSDSEAYGYTF
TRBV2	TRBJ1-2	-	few	TGTGCCAGCAGTGAGGACATGAACTATGGCTACACCTTC	CASSEDMNYGYTF
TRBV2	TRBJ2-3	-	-	TGTGCCAGCGGGGAGGCAGTCACAGATACGCAGTATTTT	CASGEAVTDTQYF
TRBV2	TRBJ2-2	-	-	TGTGCCAGCAGACTGAACACCGGGGAGCTGTTTTTT	CASRLNTGELFF
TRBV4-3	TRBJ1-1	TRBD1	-	TGCGCCAGCACCCCAACCGGACAGGGTGGGACTGAAGCTTTCTTT	CASTPTGQGGTEAFF
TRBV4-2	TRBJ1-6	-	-	TGTGCCAGCAGCCAAGATCCGGAGGGTGGTTCACCCCTCCACTTT	CASSQDPEGGSPLHF
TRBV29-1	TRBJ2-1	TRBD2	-	TGCAGCGTTGATTGGACTAGCGGACGTTACAATGAGCAGTTCTTC	CSVDWTSGRYNEQFF
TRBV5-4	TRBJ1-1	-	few	TGTGCCAGCAGCTCACAGGCTATGAACACTGAAGCTTTCTTT	CASSSQAMNTEAFF
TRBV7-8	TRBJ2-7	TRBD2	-	TGTGCCAGCAGCTTAACTAGCGGGTCCTACGAGCAGTACTTC	CASSLTSGSYEQYF
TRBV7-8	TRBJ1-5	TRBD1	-	TGTGCCAGCAGCCCCGGGACAGGACTGGGCAATCAGCCCCAGCATTTT	CASSPGTGLGNQPQHF
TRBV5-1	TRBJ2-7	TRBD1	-	TGCGCCAGCAGCCGGACAGGCCCCTACGAGCAGTACTTC	CASSRTGPYEQYF
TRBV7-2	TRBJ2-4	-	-	TGTGCCAGCAGCTCCCGGGTCCCTGCGAACATTCAGTACTTC	CASSSRVPANIQYF
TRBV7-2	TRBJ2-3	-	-	TGTGCCAGCAGCTTAGCGGGAGGGACAACCACAGATACGCAGTATTTT	CASSLAGGTTTDTQYF
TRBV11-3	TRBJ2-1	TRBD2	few	TGTGCCAGCAGCTTAGGACTAGCGGGCGAGCAGTTCTTC	CASSLGLAGEQFF
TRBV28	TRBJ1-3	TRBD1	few	TGTGCCAGCAGTTCTCTTTTCCCACCTGGGGACCGGGACAGCTCTGGAAACACCATATATTTT	CASSSLFPPGDRDSSGNTIYF
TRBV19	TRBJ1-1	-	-	TGTGCCAGTAGTAGACAGATGAACACTGAAGCTTTCTTT	CASSRQMNTEAFF
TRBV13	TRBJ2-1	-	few	TGTGCCAGCAGCTATTCGGGGTCATTATCCTACAATGAGCAGTTCTTC	CASSYSGSLSYNEQFF
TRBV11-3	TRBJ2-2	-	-	TGTGCCAGCAGCTTAGATTCCGGCACCGGGGAGCTGTTTTTT	CASSLDSGTGELFF
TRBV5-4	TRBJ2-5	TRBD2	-	TGTGCCAGCAGAGTACTAGCGGAAGAGACCCAGTACTTC	CASRVLAEETQYF
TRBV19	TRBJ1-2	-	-	TGTGCCAGTAGTTTCCGGGATGGCAGTTCGAGGAATAACTATGGCTACACCTTC	CASSFRDGSSRNNYGYTF
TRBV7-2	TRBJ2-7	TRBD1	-	TGTGCCAGCAGCTTTTCCGGGACAGGATCGCACGAGCAGTACTTC	CASSFSGTGSHEQYF
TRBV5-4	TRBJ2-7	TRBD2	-	TGTGCCAGCAGCTTCCCAGAGCAGGGAGGGTCCTACGAGCAGTACTTC	CASSFPEQGGSYEQYF
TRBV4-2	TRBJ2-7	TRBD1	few	TGTGCCAGCAGCCGAGACGGGACAGGGGACTACGAGCAGTACTTC	CASSRDGTGDYEQYF
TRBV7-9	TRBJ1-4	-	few	TGTGCCAGCAGCTTAGGCGGGAGTGAAAAACTGTTTTTT	CASSLGGSEKLFF
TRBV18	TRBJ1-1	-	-	TGTGCCAGCTCACAGGGGCTAACCCCGAACACTGAAGCTTTCTTT	CASSQGLTPNTEAFF
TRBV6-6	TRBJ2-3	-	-	TGTGCCAGCAGTTACGACAGTAGCACAGATACGCAGTATTTT	CASSYDSSTDTQYF
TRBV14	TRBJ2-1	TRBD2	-	TGTGCCAGCAGCCTCGGACTAGCGGGGAGGGGAGCGGAGCAGTTCTTC	CASSLGLAGRGAEQFF
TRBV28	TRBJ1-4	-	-	TGTGCCGGTTCAAAGGCGGGGTCGGAAAAACTGTTTTTT	CAGSKAGSEKLFF
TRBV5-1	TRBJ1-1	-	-	TGCGCCAGCAGCCAAGGCAGGGTGATTGGGGCCCGTGAAGCTTTCTTT	CASSQGRVIGAREAFF
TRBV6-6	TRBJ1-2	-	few	TGTGCCAGCAGTCCCAGGGTTTATGGCTACACCTTC	CASSPRVYGYTF
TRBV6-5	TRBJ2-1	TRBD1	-	TGTGCCAGCAGCCGGGACAGCCACCCCGACAATGAGCAGTTCTTC	CASSRDSHPDNEQFF
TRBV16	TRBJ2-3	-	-	TGTGCCAGCACCCCCAGGGTGGCAGATACGCAGTATTTT	CASTPRVADTQYF
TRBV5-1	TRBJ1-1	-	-	TGCGCCAGCAGCTTGGTGCTCGGGGGCACTGAAGCTTTCTTT	CASSLVLGGTEAFF
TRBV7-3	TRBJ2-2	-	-	TGTGCCAGCAGCTTACACCGGGGAATGGACACCGGGGAGCTGTTTTTT	CASSLHRGMDTGELFF
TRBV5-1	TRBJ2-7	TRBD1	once	TGCGCCAGCAGCTTGGATCCTACAGGGGTATACGAGCAGTACTTC	CASSLDPTGVYEQYF
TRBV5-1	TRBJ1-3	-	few	TGCGCCAGCAGCTTGCGGGGGGTCCCTGGAAACACCATATATTTT	CASSLRGVPGNTIYF
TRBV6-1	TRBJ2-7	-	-	TGTGCCAGCAGTGAAACCATTCCGGGGGAGCAGTACTTC	CASSETIPGEQYF
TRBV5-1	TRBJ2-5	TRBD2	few	TGCGCCAGCAGCTTGCAACTAGCGGGAGATCTTTTAACCTTCATTAATGGGGAGACCCAGTACTTC	CASSLQLAGDLLTFINGETQYF
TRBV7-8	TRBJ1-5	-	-	TGTGCCAGCAGCTTTCAGGGTATCAAGGATCAGCCCCAGCATTTT	CASSFQGIKDQPQHF
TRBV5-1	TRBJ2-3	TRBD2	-	TGCGCCAGCAGCTTGCTCAGCGGGAAGGCAGATACGCAGTATTTT	CASSLLSGKADTQYF
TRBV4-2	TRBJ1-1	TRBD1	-	TGTGCCAGCAGCCCCCAACCGGGACAGGGTTTGTTGGCGGAAGCTTTCTTT	CASSPQPGQGLLAEAFF
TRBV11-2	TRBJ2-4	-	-	TGTGCCAGCAGCTTAACAGAAAACATTCAGTACTTC	CASSLTENIQYF
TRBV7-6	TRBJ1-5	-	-	TGTGCCAGCAGCTTAGAACAGGGAGGGGTCGAACCCCAGCATTTT	CASSLEQGGVEPQHF
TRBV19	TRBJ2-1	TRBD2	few	TGTGCCAGTAGTCTTAAAGTGCTAGCGGGATTCTCCTACAATGAGCAGTTCTTC	CASSLKVLAGFSYNEQFF
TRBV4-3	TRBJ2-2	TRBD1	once	TGCGCCAGCAGCGGACAGGAGAACACCGGGGAGCTGTTTTTT	CASSGQENTGELFF
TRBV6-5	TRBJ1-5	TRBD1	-	TGTGCCAGCGGACAGGTGTACAATCAGCCCCAGCATTTT	CASGQVYNQPQHF
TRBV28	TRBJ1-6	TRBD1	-	TGTGCCAGCACTAAAACAGGGGTCAGCTCCTATAATTCACCCCTCCACTTT	CASTKTGVSSYNSPLHF
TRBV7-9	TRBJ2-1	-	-	TGTGCCAGCAGCCAGGACGGCGGAGGGGTAAGAGTGCAGTTCTTC	CASSQDGGGVRVQFF
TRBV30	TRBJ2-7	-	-	TGTGCCTGGAGTGTGGGGCCCTATATGGGGACAAGAATCTACGAGCAGTACTTC	CAWSVGPYMGTRIYEQYF
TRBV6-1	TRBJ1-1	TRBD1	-	TGTGCCAGCAGTGGTAGACAGGGAAGAGAAGCTTTCTTT	CASSGRQGREAFF
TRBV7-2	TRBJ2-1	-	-	TGTGCCAGCAGCTTGATATCCCCGGTCCCGAAATACAATGAGCAGTTCTTC	CASSLISPVPKYNEQFF
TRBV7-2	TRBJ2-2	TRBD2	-	TGTGCCAGCAGCTTAAGAGCGGGAGGGCCAAATACCGGGGAGCTGTTTTTT	CASSLRAGGPNTGELFF
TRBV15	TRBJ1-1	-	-	TGTGCCACCAGCAGAGATCGAGTGAACACTGAAGCTTTCTTT	CATSRDRVNTEAFF